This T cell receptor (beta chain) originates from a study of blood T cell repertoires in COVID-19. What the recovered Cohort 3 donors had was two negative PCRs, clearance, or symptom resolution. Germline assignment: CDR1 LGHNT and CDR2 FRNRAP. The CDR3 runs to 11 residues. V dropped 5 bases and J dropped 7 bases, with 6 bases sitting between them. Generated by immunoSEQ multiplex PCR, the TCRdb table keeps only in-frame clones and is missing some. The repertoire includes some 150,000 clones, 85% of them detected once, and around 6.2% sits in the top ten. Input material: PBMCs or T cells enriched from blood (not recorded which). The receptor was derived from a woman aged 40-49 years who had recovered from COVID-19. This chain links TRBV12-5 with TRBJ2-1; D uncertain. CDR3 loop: CASGLLNEQFF. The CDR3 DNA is TGTGCTAGTGGTCTACTTAATGAGCAGTTCTTC.